The clone carrying this TCR beta chain was recorded only once. The antigen is undetermined. The record originates from a study of OX40 agonist ivuxolimab in advanced cancers. At the level of the study: The dose-escalation cohort had hepatocellular carcinoma, melanoma, renal cell or head and neck cancer. Therapy given before enrollment (anti-PD-1, anti-PD-L1 or anti-CTLA-4) was allowed, and 40% had some. Three individuals attained partial responses, comprising one hepatocellular carcinoma case and two cutaneous melanoma cases.

Assay: immunoSEQ multiplex PCR; the TCRdb copy retains only in-frame clones and omits some. The sample has about 37,000 clones; approximately 82% are singletons. Findings and limits, study-wide: The study observed clonal expansion of CD4+ and CD8+ blood T cells by week 6 at 0.1 to 3.0 mg/kg.

V lost 3 bases, J lost 0 bases, and 19 bases lay in between. Germline V lookup: CDR1 SEHNR, CDR2 FQNEAQ (reference sequence). The CDR3 length is 18 residues. The sequence derives from an adult with an advanced solid tumor such as melanoma, head and neck, liver or kidney cancer. The chain uses TRBV7-9 and TRBJ2-3; D is undetermined. The specimen comprised CD4+ or CD8+ T cells sorted from blood, sampled in a trial of the OX40 agonist ivuxolimab. The DNA for the CDR3 is TGTGCCAGCAGCTTTTGGCCAGACCAGTCTCATAGCACAGATACGCAGTATTTT. This codes for CASSFWPDQSHSTDTQYF. The variable domain in full, with the rest retrieved from reference TRBV7-9 and TRBJ2-3, is DTGVSQNPRHKITKRGQNVTFRCDPISEHNRLYWYRQTLGQGPEFLTYFQNEAQLEKSRLLSDRFSAERPKGSFSTLEIQRTEQGDSAMYLCASSFWPDQSHSTDTQYFGPGTRLTVL.